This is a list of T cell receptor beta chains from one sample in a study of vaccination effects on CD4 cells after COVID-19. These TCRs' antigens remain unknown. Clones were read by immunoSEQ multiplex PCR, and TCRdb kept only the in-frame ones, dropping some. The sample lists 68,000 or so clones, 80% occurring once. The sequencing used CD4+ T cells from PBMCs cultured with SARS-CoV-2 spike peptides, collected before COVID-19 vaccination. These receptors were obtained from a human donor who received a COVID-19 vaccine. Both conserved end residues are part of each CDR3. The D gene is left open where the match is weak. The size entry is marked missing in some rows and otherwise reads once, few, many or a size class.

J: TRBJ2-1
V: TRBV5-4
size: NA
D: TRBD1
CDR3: CASSKGTGTTVPSYNEQFF
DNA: TGTGCCAGCAGCAAAGGGACAGGGACTACAGTCCCCTCCTACAATGAGCAGTTCTTC

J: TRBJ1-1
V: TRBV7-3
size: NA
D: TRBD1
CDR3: CASSLSGTGGTEAFF
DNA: TGTGCCAGCAGCCTCTCCGGGACAGGAGGGACTGAAGCTTTCTTT

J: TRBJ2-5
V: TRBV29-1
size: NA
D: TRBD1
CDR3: CSVIGTEQETQYF
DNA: TGCAGCGTTATCGGGACAGAGCAAGAGACCCAGTACTTC

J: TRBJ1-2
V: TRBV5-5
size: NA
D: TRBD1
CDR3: CASSSGTGGSFYGYTF
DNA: TGTGCCAGCAGCTCCGGGACAGGGGGGTCATTCTATGGCTACACCTTC

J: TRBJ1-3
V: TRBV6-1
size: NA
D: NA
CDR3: CASSEDANMGGNTIYF
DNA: TGTGCCAGCAGTGAAGATGCGAACATGGGAGGAAACACCATATATTTT

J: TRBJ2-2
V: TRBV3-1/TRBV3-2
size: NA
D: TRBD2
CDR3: CASRLAGTNTGELFF
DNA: TGTGCCAGCAGACTAGCGGGGACGAACACCGGGGAGCTGTTTTTT

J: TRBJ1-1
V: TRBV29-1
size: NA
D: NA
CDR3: CSVVRMNTEAFF
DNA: TGCAGCGTTGTTAGGATGAACACTGAAGCTTTCTTT

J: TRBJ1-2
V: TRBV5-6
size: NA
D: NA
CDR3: CASSLGRTYGYTF
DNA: TGTGCCAGCAGCTTGGGCCGTACCTATGGCTACACCTTC

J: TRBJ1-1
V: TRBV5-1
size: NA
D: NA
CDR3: CASSSGGGVNTEAFF
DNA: TGCGCCAGCAGCTCCGGGGGGGGAGTGAACACTGAAGCTTTCTTT

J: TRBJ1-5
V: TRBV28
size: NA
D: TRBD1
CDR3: CATGQGGSNQPQHF
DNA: TGTGCCACAGGACAGGGAGGCAGCAATCAGCCCCAGCATTTT

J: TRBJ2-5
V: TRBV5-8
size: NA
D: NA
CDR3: CASSFLKAGGETQYF
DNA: TGTGCCAGCAGCTTCCTAAAGGCAGGCGGAGAGACCCAGTACTTC

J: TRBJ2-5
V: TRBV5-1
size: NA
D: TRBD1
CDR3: CASSQLGTGEETQYF
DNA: TGCGCCAGCAGCCAGCTCGGGACAGGGGAAGAGACCCAGTACTTC

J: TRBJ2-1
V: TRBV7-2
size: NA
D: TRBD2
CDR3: CASAYFPAGGLDEQFF
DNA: TGTGCCAGCGCCTACTTCCCAGCGGGGGGGCTAGATGAGCAGTTCTTC

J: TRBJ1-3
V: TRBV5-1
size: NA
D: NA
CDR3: CASSPWSGSSGNTIYF
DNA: TGCGCCAGCAGCCCATGGTCAGGGTCCTCTGGAAACACCATATATTTT

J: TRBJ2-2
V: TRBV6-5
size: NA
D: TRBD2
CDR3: CASSYSGGRAGELFF
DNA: TGTGCCAGCAGTTACTCCGGGGGGAGAGCCGGGGAGCTGTTTTTT

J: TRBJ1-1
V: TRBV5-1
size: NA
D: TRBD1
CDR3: CASSGGTGGTEAFF
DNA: TGCGCCAGCAGCGGGGGGACAGGGGGCACTGAAGCTTTCTTT

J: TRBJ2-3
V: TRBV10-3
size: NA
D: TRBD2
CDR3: CAIKLAGSTDTQYF
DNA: TGTGCCATCAAATTAGCGGGGAGCACAGATACGCAGTATTTT

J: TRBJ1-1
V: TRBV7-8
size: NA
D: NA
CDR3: CASSLAGLTVAFF
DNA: TGTGCCAGCAGCTTAGCGGGACTCACGGTAGCTTTCTTT

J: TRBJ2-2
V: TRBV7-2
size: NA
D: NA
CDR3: CASSPIPQNTGELFF
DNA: TGTGCCAGCAGCCCTATACCACAGAACACCGGGGAGCTGTTTTTT

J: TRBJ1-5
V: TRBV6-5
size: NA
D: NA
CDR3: CASIVEPGVQPQHF
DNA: TGTGCCAGCATAGTGGAGCCAGGGGTTCAGCCCCAGCATTTT

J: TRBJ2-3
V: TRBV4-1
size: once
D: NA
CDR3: CASTRDRDPTLSSTDTQYF
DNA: TGCGCCAGCACCCGAGACCGGGACCCAACCCTTTCTAGCACAGATACGCAGTATTTT

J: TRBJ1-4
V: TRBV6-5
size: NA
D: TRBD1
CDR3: CASSPLQGAHEKLFF
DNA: TGTGCCAGCAGTCCTCTACAGGGGGCGCATGAAAAACTGTTTTTT

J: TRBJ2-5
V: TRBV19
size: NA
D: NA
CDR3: CASSIVTRETQYF
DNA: TGTGCCAGTAGTATAGTAACGAGGGAGACCCAGTACTTC

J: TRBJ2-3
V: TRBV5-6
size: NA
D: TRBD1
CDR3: CASRRRGGGDTQYF
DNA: TGTGCCAGCAGGCGCAGAGGGGGCGGAGATACGCAGTATTTT

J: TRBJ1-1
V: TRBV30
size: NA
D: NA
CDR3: CAWGMANTEAFF
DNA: TGTGCCTGGGGGATGGCGAACACTGAAGCTTTCTTT

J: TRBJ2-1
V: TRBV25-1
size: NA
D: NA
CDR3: CASSVHRVGNEQFF
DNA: TGTGCCAGCAGTGTCCACAGGGTAGGCAATGAGCAGTTCTTC

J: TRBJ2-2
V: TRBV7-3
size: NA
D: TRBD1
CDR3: CASSPPGPGGTGELFF
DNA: TGTGCCAGCAGCCCACCTGGGCCAGGGGGAACCGGGGAGCTGTTTTTT

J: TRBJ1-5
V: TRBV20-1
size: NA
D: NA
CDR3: CSASPGQFEQPQHF
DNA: TGCAGTGCTAGTCCGGGACAATTTGAGCAGCCCCAGCATTTT

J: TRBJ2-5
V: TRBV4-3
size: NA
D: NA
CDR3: CASSQSMGQTQYF
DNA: TGCGCCAGCAGCCAATCCATGGGGCAGACCCAGTACTTC

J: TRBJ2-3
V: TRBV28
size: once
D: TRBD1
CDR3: CASSLSQGGTDTQYF
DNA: TGTGCCAGCAGTTTGTCACAGGGGGGCACAGATACGCAGTATTTT

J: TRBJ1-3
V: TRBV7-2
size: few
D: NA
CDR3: CASSLRTFSGNTIYF
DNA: TGTGCCAGCAGCTTAAGGACCTTCTCTGGAAACACCATATATTTT

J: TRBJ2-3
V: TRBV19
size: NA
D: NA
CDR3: CAGPGASTDTQYF
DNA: TGTGCCGGGCCCGGGGCCAGCACAGATACGCAGTATTTT

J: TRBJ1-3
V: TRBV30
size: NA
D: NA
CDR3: CAWSGNSLSGNTIYF
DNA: TGTGCCTGGAGTGGTAACAGCCTTTCCGGAAACACCATATATTTT

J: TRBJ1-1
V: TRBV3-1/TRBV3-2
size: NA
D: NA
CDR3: CASSQDLSTTEAFF
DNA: TGTGCCAGCAGCCAAGATCTAAGTACCACTGAAGCTTTCTTT

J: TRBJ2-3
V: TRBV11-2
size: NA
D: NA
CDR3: CASSPDRSDTQYF
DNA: TGTGCCAGCAGCCCTGACAGATCAGATACGCAGTATTTT

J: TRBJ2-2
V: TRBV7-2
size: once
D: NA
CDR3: CASSLGSKNTGELFF
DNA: TGTGCCAGCAGCTTAGGTTCTAAGAACACCGGGGAGCTGTTTTTT

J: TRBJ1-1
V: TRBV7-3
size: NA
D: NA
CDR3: CASSPTPGSPEAFF
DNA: TGTGCCAGCAGCCCCACACCAGGGTCCCCCGAAGCTTTCTTT

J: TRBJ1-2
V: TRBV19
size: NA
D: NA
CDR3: CASSLRDGAVGYTF
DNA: TGTGCCAGTAGTCTTCGGGATGGGGCGGTTGGCTACACCTTC

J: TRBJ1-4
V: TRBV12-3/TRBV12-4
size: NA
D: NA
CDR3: CASSSGLREKLFF
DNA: TGTGCCAGCAGTTCTGGGCTTCGGGAAAAACTGTTTTTT

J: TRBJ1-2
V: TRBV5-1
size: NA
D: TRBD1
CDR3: CASSLVGTDADGYTF
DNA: TGCGCCAGCAGCTTGGTGGGGACAGATGCTGATGGCTACACCTTC

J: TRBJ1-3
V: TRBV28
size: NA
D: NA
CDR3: CASSVRSSGNTIYF
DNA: TGTGCCAGCAGTGTCAGGAGCTCTGGAAACACCATATATTTT

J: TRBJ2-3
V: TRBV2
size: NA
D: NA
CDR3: CASSPAAVWNTQYF
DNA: TGTGCCAGCAGCCCCGCCGCAGTCTGGAATACGCAGTATTTT

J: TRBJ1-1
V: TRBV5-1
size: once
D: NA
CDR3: CASRVGMNTEAFF
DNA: TGCGCCAGCAGGGTTGGGATGAACACTGAAGCTTTCTTT

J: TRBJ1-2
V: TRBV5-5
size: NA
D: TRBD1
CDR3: CASSLLGQGLYGYTF
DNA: TGTGCCAGCAGCTTGTTGGGACAGGGGCTCTATGGCTACACCTTC

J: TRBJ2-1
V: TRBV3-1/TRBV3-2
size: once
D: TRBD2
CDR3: CASSPTSGGAYEQFF
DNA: TGTGCCAGCAGCCCCACTAGCGGGGGGGCCTATGAGCAGTTCTTC

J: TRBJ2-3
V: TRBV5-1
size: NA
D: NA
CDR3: CASSLDSGGRTDTQYF
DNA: TGCGCCAGCAGCTTAGATTCGGGGGGCCGCACAGATACGCAGTATTTT

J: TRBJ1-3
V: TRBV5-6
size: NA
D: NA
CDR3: CASSSQASSGNTIYF
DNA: TGTGCCAGCAGCTCCCAGGCCAGCTCTGGAAACACCATATATTTT

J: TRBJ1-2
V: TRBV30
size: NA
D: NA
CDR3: CAWSLGGGSYGYTF
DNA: TGTGCCTGGAGTCTCGGGGGGGGAAGCTATGGCTACACCTTC